The subject of this entry is one T cell receptor beta chain. With 60 Vbeta and 13 Jbeta primers, the PCR was carried out. Using immunoSEQ multiplex PCR, the repertoire was profiled, and TCRdb retains in-frame clones only, with some absent. The sample yields hundreds of thousands of clones, roughly 79% seen once. This entry belongs to a study of cytomegalovirus exposure and HLA in healthy donors. Whole-study context: Earlier findings included roughly 120 million unique TCR beta sequences obtained from 150 million to 200 million T cells.

Trimming cost V 5 bases and J 2 bases; bases outside gene matches: 4. Germline CDR1 reads PRHDT; CDR2 reads FYEKMQ (reference sequence). This CDR3 comprises 14 residues. This TCR came from a male donor in good health and CMV-seronegative. Sequenced: PBMCs. The rearrangement uses TRBV13 and TRBJ1-2, with TRBD1 identical over 8 bases. This CDR3 is CASSMGQVNYGYTF. The CDR3 bases are TGTGCCAGCAGCATGGGACAGGTAAACTATGGCTACACCTTC.